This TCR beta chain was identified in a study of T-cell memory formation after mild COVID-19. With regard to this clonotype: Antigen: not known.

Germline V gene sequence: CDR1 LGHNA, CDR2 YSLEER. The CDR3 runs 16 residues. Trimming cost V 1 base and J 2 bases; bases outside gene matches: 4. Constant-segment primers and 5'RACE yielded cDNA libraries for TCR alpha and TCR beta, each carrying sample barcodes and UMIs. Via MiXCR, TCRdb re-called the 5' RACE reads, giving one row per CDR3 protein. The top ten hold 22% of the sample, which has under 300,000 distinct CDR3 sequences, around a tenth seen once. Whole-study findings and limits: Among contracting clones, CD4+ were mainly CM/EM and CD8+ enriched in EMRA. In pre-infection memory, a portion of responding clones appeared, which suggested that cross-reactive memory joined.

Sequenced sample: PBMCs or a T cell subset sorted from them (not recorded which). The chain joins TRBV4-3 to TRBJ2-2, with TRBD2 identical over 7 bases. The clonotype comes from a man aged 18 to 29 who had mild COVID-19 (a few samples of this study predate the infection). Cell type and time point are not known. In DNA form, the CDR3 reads TGCGCCAGCAGCCAAGGGAGCGGGACCAACACCGGGGAGCTGTTTTTT. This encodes CASSQGSGTNTGELFF.